This T cell receptor beta chain was sequenced for a study of OX40 agonist ivuxolimab in advanced cancers. V was clipped by 3 bases and J by 0 bases, with 13 bases between them. This CDR3 is built from 16 residues. CDR1 is LNHDA, CDR2 SQIVND, per germline (reference sequence). Assay: immunoSEQ multiplex PCR; the TCRdb copy retains only in-frame clones and omits some. The table has about 10,000 clones, approximately 87% seen once. Regarding the study as a whole: Certain nonresponders additionally had low normalized T-cell clonal expansion.

Concerning this clone itself: Its antigen is unidentified.

This clonotype was obtained from an adult with an advanced solid tumor such as melanoma, head and neck, liver or kidney cancer. The V gene is TRBV19, the J gene TRBJ2-3, with D possibly TRBD2 on 6 matching bases. The specimen was CD4+ or CD8+ T cells sorted from blood, collected in a trial of the OX40 agonist ivuxolimab. CDR3 protein: CASSMGVGTSTDTQYF. CDR3 DNA sequence: TGTGCCAGTAGTATGGGGGTCGGGACTAGCACAGATACGCAGTATTTT.